This T cell receptor (beta chain) was recorded in a study of regulatory T cells in long-lasting Graves disease. Between the trimmed V and J ends, which lost 3 bases and 4 bases, there was a span of 19 bases. Germline loops: CDR1 MDHEN, CDR2 SYDVKM. This CDR3 has 16 amino acids. Time point indicated: persistent/refractory GD, antithyroid drugs over 5 years with positive TRAb. Researchers made the TCR library from RNA that was extracted from PBMCs. Ten or more counts support this clonotype. Researchers made TCR beta libraries by using iRepertoire HTBI primers and running Arm-PCR on CDR3 regions. TCRdb reprocessed the multiplex PCR reads with MiXCR, giving one entry per CDR3 protein. The sample consists of approximately 290,000 distinct CDR3 sequences, approximately 20% of them appearing once.

The chain combines TRBV28 with TRBJ2-7; weak D call: TRBD2 (5 bases). This receptor was identified in a female donor with Graves disease. Sequences were derived from peripheral blood mononuclear cells (PBMCs), sampled when the disease was refractory, from a patient treated with antithyroid drugs. CDR3 sequence reads: CASSFRLSWGEYEQYF. Here the CDR3 DNA reads TGTGCCAGCAGTTTTAGACTATCCTGGGGAGAGTACGAGCAGTACTTC.